This TCR beta chain derives from a study of blood T cells in healthy people across ages. Study findings and constraints: TCR beta diversity per million T cells fell roughly linearly with age.

Germline lookup yields CDR1 SGHRS and CDR2 YFSETQ. The CDR3 is 15 amino acids. V was pared by 0 bases and J by 8 bases, with 6 bases of the junction left unmatched. Using a J-beta primer mix together with a sample-barcoded 5' primer, a second PCR was run for about 7 to 12 cycles. MiXCR, applied by TCRdb to the 5' RACE reads, yields one record per CDR3 protein. The sample lists roughly 800,000 distinct CDR3 sequences; 30% to 45% were seen once. In each sample, at least 6.5 million PBMCs were isolated. This clonotype occurred a few times. Its cognate antigen is unknown. The clonotype comes from a man younger than 35 in good health. Material: blood. This chain connects TRBV5-1 to TRBJ2-1, with TRBD2 identical over 9 bases. The CDR3 loop reads CASSLVAGGNDEQFF. The CDR3 DNA reads as TGCGCCAGCAGCTTGGTGGCGGGGGGGAACGATGAGCAGTTCTTC.